This record looks at one T cell receptor beta chain sequence and its context. The antigen remains unidentified. Regarding time point: 2015-2016 season, 7 days after influenza vaccination. Cells are cTfh (non-naive CD4+CXCR5+PD-1+), split by ICOS and CD38 into double-positive or double-negative. This specimen belongs to a study of follicular helper T cells after annual influenza vaccination. Study context: Some donors were sampled over the 2013-2014, 2014-2015 and 2015-2016 vaccinations.

The length of the CDR3 is 13 residues. V trimming: 9 bases; J trimming: 7 bases; junction bases outside the gene matches: 8. Germline CDR1 is LGHNT and CDR2 is FRNRAP. Whole-study results and caveats: Productive TCRB sequences came from only about 9-21% of cells. ICOS+CD38+ cTfh clonality tracked population frequency, and its change tracked circulating plasmablast change.

TCRdb's table, derived via immunoSEQ multiplex PCR, lists solely in-frame clones and lacks some. This sample has about 10,000 clones, with roughly 80% found just once. The sequences come from CXCR5+ CD38- circulating T follicular helper cells from blood, collected 7 days after influenza vaccination. Subset: circulating Tfh, non-naive CD4+CXCR5+PD-1+ (ICOS+CD38+ or ICOS-CD38-). V gene TRBV12-5 combines with J gene TRBJ2-1; 8 nucleotides align to TRBD1. The TCR sequence derives from an adult who received the influenza vaccine. This CDR3 is CASTGGDMNEQFF. CDR3 DNA: TGTGCTAGCACAGGGGGAGATATGAATGAGCAGTTCTTC.